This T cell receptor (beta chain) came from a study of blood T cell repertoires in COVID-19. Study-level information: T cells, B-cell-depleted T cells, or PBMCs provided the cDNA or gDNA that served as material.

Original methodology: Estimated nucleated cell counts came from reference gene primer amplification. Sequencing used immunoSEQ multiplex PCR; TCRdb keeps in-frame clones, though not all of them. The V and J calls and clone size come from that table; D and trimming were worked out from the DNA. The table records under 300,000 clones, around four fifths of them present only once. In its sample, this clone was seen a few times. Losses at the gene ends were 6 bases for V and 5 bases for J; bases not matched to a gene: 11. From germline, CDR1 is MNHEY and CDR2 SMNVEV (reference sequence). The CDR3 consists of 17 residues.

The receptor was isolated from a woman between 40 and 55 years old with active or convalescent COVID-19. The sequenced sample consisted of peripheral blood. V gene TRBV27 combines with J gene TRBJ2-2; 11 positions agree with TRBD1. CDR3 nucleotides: TGTGCCAGCAGCTCGCTCCGGACAGGGGGCAGTACCGGGGAGCTGTTTTTT. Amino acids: CASSSLRTGGSTGELFF.